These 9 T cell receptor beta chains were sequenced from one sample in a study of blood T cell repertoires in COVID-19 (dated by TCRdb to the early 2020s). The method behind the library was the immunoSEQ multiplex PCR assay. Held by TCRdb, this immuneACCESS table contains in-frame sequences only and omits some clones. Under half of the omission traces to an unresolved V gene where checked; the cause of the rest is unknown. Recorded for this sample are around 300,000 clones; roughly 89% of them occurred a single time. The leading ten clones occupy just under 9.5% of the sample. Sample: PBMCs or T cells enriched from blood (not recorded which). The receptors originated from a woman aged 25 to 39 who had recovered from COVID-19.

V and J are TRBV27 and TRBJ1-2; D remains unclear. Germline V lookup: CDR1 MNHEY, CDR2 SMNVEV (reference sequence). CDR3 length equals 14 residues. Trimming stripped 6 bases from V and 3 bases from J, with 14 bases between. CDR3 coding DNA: TGTGCCAGCAGCCGCTCCCAGGACTACTATGGCTACACCTTC. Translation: CASSRSQDYYGYTF.

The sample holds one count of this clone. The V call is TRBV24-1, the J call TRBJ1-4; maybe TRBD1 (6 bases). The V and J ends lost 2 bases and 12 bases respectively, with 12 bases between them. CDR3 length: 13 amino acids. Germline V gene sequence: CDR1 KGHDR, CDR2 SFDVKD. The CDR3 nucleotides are TGTGCCACCAGTGATTCCGGACAGCCCGAACTGTTTTTT. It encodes CATSDSGQPELFF.

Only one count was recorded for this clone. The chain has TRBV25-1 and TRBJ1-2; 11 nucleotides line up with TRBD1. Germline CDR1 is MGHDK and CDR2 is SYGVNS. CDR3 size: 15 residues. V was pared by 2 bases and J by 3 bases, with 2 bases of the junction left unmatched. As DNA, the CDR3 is TGTGCCAGCAGTGAAGGGACAGGGGGTTACTATGGCTACACCTTC. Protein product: CASSEGTGGYYGYTF.

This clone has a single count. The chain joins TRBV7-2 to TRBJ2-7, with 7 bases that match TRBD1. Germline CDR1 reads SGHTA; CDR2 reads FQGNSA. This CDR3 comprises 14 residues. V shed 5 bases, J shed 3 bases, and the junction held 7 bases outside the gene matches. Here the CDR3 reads CASSAGTAYYEQYF. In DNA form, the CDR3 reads TGTGCCAGCAGCGCCGGGACAGCCTACTACGAGCAGTACTTC.

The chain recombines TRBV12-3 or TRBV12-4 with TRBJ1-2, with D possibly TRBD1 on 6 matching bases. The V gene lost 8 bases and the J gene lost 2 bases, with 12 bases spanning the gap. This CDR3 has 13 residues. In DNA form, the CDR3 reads TGTGCCAGCGGTTCAGGGGCCAACTATGGCTACACCTTC. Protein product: CASGSGANYGYTF.

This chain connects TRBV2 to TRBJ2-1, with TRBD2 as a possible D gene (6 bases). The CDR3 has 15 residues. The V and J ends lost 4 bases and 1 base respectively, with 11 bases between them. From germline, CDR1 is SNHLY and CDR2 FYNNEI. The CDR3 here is CASSGGKGSYNEQFF. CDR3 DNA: TGTGCCAGCAGTGGCGGGAAAGGATCCTACAATGAGCAGTTCTTC.

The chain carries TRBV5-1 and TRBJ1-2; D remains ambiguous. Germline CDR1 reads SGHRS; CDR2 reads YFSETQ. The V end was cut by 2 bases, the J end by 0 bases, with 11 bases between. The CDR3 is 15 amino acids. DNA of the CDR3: TGCGCCAGCAGCTTACACAGTCCCGCTAACTATGGCTACACCTTC. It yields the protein CASSLHSPANYGYTF.

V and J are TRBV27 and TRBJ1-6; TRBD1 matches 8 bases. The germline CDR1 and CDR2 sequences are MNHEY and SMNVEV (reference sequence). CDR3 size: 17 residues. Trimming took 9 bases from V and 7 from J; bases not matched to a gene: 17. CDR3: CASTKLRGPGSNSPLHF. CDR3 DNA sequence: TGTGCCAGTACTAAGCTCAGGGGGCCAGGTTCAAATTCACCCCTCCACTTT.

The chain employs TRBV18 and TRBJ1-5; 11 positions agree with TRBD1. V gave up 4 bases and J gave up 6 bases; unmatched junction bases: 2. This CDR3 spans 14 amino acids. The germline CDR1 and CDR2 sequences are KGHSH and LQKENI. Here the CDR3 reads CASSLGQGAQPQHF. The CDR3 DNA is TGTGCCAGCTCACTTGGACAGGGGGCTCAGCCCCAGCATTTT.